Described below is a single T cell receptor beta chain sequence and its context. These data belong to a study of metastatic and nonmetastatic thyroid tumors. Before thyroid surgery, none of the patients had received any treatment. TCRdb used MiXCR to call clones anew from the PCR reads. The profile shows 15,000 to 20,000 clones, 35% to 45% of them singletons. Looked up from germline, CDR1 is SGHDT and CDR2 is YYEEEE. CDR3 length equals 13 residues. The ends lost 0 bases at V and 10 bases at J; junction bases unmatched: 5. The V call is TRBV5-6, the J call TRBJ1-2; the match to TRBD1 covers 8 bases. The sample comprised tumor tissue. This TCR came from a female donor with papillary thyroid cancer or a benign thyroid nodule (not recorded which). Some clones in this sample may be carry-over from other donors' samples. The CDR3 DNA sequence: TGTGCCAGCAGCTTGGGACAGGGGATAGTCTACACCTTC. It encodes CASSLGQGIVYTF.